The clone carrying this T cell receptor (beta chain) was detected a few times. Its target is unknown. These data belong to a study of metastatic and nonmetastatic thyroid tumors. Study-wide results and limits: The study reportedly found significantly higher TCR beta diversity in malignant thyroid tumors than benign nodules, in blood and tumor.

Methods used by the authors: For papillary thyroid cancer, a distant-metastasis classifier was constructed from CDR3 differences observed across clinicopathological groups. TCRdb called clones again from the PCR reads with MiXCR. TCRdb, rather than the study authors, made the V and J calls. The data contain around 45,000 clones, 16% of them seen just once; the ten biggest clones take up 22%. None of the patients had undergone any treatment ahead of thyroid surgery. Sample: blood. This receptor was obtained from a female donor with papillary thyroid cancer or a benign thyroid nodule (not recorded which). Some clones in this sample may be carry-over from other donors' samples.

The CDR3 DNA follows: TGTGCCAGTAGTATTGGGGAAGGCAGGGCCATGAACACTGAAGCTTTCTTT. Its translation: CASSIGEGRAMNTEAFF. The chain links TRBV19 to TRBJ1-1, with D maybe TRBD1 (5 bases). The CDR3 is made up of 17 amino acids. The V end was cut by 3 bases, the J end by 0 bases, with 17 bases between. From germline, CDR1 is LNHDA and CDR2 SQIVND (reference sequence).